This entry concerns a single T cell receptor (beta chain). Its antigen is unknown. The data were produced by immunoSEQ multiplex PCR, yet TCRdb's version contains in-frame clones alone and is incomplete. Here the sample spans 39,000 or so clones, 65% to 85% being singletons. This sample is part of a study of PD-1 blockade in mismatch repair-deficient tumors. The ends lost 8 bases at V and 1 base at J; junction bases unmatched: 6. The CDR3 covers 14 residues. Germline V gives CDR1 MGHDK, CDR2 SYGVNS. Whole-study findings and limits: Tumor-resident clones, often undetectable pretreatment in blood, expanded then contracted after pembrolizumab.

The receptor's source is an adult with mismatch repair-deficient cancer. The source material was PBMCs, sampled about 40 weeks after starting pembrolizumab. The gene calls are TRBV25-1 and TRBJ2-3, with 7 bases aligning to TRBD1. The CDR3 DNA sequence: TGTGCCAGCGCCCGACAGGGCGGCACAGATACGCAGTATTTT. Translation: CASARQGGTDTQYF.